Sequencing of this TCR beta chain was carried out in a study of blood T cell repertoires in COVID-19. Germline values: CDR1 MNHEY, CDR2 SVGAGI. The length of the CDR3 is 15 residues. Trimming removed 4 bases at V and 1 base at J, with 13 bases between. Profiled with immunoSEQ multiplex PCR; TCRdb holds only in-frame clones, not every one. The sample has 60,000 or so clones, about 80% seen once. The gene calls are TRBV6-5 and TRBJ1-1; D is ambiguous. The source is a man aged 55 to 70 with acute or convalescent COVID-19. The sequencing input was peripheral blood. The CDR3 DNA sequence: TGTGCCAGCAGTTTTCGGGGTAGTGGGAACACTGAAGCTTTCTTT. It translates to CASSFRGSGNTEAFF.